The source of this TCR beta chain is a study of blood T cell repertoires in COVID-19. Study at large: T cells, B-cell-depleted T cells, or PBMCs supplied cDNA or gDNA.

Per the authors' pipeline: Reference gene primer amplification in the assay estimated nucleated cell counts. Produced via immunoSEQ multiplex PCR; TCRdb's table is partial and in-frame only. The DNA gave D and trimming, while V, J and clone size come from that table. Of some 89,000 clones detected, around nine tenths appear once; the ten largest clones hold roughly 14%. The CDR3 is 14 residues long. The ends were cut back, 3 bases at V and 9 bases at J, with 17 bases in the middle. From germline, CDR1 is SGHVS and CDR2 FQNEAQ. The source material was peripheral blood. The receptor was derived from a human donor in a cohort sampled during active COVID-19. The chain links TRBV7-8 to TRBJ2-5, with unresolved D. CDR3 sequence reads: CASSLGAQFEPQYF. Written as DNA, the CDR3 is TGTGCCAGCAGCTTGGGCGCTCAATTTGAGCCCCAGTACTTC.